The rows below give T cell receptor beta chains drawn from one sample of a study of Graves' ophthalmopathy and Graves' hyperthyroidism. TCRdb ran MiXCR on the multiplex PCR reads and lists one entry per CDR3 protein. The table includes 650,000 to 900,000 distinct CDR3 sequences, roughly 40% detected once. The sequencing sample was made of peripheral blood. The receptors stem from an adult man with Graves' ophthalmopathy. The CDR3 runs from the conserved cysteine through the conserved F or W. A D gene is named only where the DNA matches it firmly. Where a row states a size, it is once, few, many or the class of an expanded clone; other rows omit it.

V gene: TRBV2; J gene: TRBJ1-6; clone size: .; D gene: .; CDR3 DNA: TGTGCCAGCAGTACACAACCAAGGGGGAAGGATTCACCCCTCCACTTT; CDR3 protein: CASSTQPRGKDSPLHF
V gene: TRBV19; J gene: TRBJ2-6; clone size: .; D gene: TRBD1; CDR3 DNA: TGTGCCAGTAGTCTACCGACAGGGGCAGGGGCCAACGTCCTGACTTTC; CDR3 protein: CASSLPTGAGANVLTF
V gene: TRBV20-1; J gene: TRBJ1-5; clone size: few; D gene: .; CDR3 DNA: TGCAGTGCTAGGTCCGGGGGGAAACAGCCCCAGCATTTT; CDR3 protein: CSARSGGKQPQHF
V gene: TRBV2; J gene: TRBJ1-5; clone size: many; D gene: .; CDR3 DNA: TGTGCCAGCAGTGATGGGGGAAGTGTCCACCATTTT; CDR3 protein: CASSDGGSVHHF
V gene: TRBV10-3; J gene: TRBJ2-5; clone size: .; D gene: TRBD1; CDR3 DNA: TGTGCCAGCAGTTACCTGGGACAGTCGGAGACCCAGTACTTC; CDR3 protein: CASSYLGQSETQYF
V gene: TRBV11-2; J gene: TRBJ2-7; clone size: .; D gene: TRBD2; CDR3 DNA: TGTGCCAGCAGCCCCCCGGGGGGTCGCTCCTACGAGCAGTACTTC; CDR3 protein: CASSPPGGRSYEQYF
V gene: TRBV19; J gene: TRBJ1-5; clone size: few; D gene: TRBD1; CDR3 DNA: TGTGCCAGTAGTATGGGACAGGGCTGGAGCAATCAGCCCCAGCATTTT; CDR3 protein: CASSMGQGWSNQPQHF
V gene: TRBV7-6; J gene: TRBJ2-5; clone size: many; D gene: TRBD1; CDR3 DNA: TGTGCCAGCAGCCAAGGGACAGTAGAAGAGACCCAGTACTTC; CDR3 protein: CASSQGTVEETQYF
V gene: TRBV6-1; J gene: TRBJ1-1; clone size: many; D gene: .; CDR3 DNA: TGTGCCAGCAGCTACAGCTGGAACACTGAAGCTTTCTTT; CDR3 protein: CASSYSWNTEAFF
V gene: TRBV2; J gene: TRBJ2-7; clone size: many; D gene: TRBD1; CDR3 DNA: TGTGCCAGCAGAGAGGACAGGGCCGAGCAGTACTTC; CDR3 protein: CASREDRAEQYF
V gene: TRBV6-5; J gene: TRBJ2-7; clone size: few; D gene: .; CDR3 DNA: TGTGCCACCCGACGGTCCTACGAGCAGTACTTC; CDR3 protein: CATRRSYEQYF
V gene: TRBV7-3; J gene: TRBJ2-7; clone size: many; D gene: .; CDR3 DNA: TGTGCCAGCAGCTTACGAGGAGGGGAACCGTACTCCTACGAGCAGTACTTC; CDR3 protein: CASSLRGGEPYSYEQYF
V gene: TRBV19; J gene: TRBJ1-2; clone size: few; D gene: TRBD1; CDR3 DNA: TGTGCCAGCAGTCCACAGGGGGCGTTCGATGGCTACACCTTC; CDR3 protein: CASSPQGAFDGYTF
V gene: TRBV9; J gene: TRBJ1-1; clone size: many; D gene: .; CDR3 DNA: TGTGCCAGCTCGCGGACAGACCCGAACACTGAAGCTTTCTTT; CDR3 protein: CASSRTDPNTEAFF
V gene: TRBV7-8; J gene: TRBJ2-7; clone size: many; D gene: TRBD1; CDR3 DNA: TGTGCCAGCAGCTTAGTAGGGACAGGGCCCTACGAGCAGTACTTC; CDR3 protein: CASSLVGTGPYEQYF
V gene: TRBV7-8; J gene: TRBJ2-7; clone size: few; D gene: .; CDR3 DNA: TGTGCCAGCAGCTTTGAAGGCTTACACTACGAGCAGTACTTC; CDR3 protein: CASSFEGLHYEQYF
V gene: TRBV4-1; J gene: TRBJ2-7; clone size: many; D gene: TRBD1; CDR3 DNA: TGCGCCAGCAGCCTACGGACAGGGGATGACGAGCAGTACTTC; CDR3 protein: CASSLRTGDDEQYF
V gene: TRBV7-9; J gene: TRBJ2-2; clone size: few; D gene: .; CDR3 DNA: TGTGCCAGCAGTTTCGCTTTCGGGGCGAACACCGGGGAGCTGTTTTTT; CDR3 protein: CASSFAFGANTGELFF
V gene: TRBV7-9; J gene: TRBJ1-6; clone size: .; D gene: .; CDR3 DNA: TGTGCCAGCAGAGATCCTAGTAGGGATTCACCCCTCCACTTT; CDR3 protein: CASRDPSRDSPLHF
V gene: TRBV19; J gene: TRBJ1-5; clone size: many; D gene: .; CDR3 DNA: TGTGCCAGTAGTATGATAGGTGTGGGCAATCAGCCCCAGCATTTT; CDR3 protein: CASSMIGVGNQPQHF
V gene: TRBV20-1; J gene: TRBJ1-6; clone size: .; D gene: TRBD1; CDR3 DNA: TGCAGTGCCGAACCCCGGTCAGGTCGGGGACAGTCACCCCTCCACTTT; CDR3 protein: CSAEPRSGRGQSPLHF
V gene: TRBV5-5; J gene: TRBJ1-1; clone size: .; D gene: TRBD1; CDR3 DNA: TGTGCCAGCAGTTTGGGGGGACAGGCCCCCGCTTTCTTT; CDR3 protein: CASSLGGQAPAFF
V gene: TRBV15; J gene: TRBJ2-7; clone size: .; D gene: .; CDR3 DNA: TGTGCCACCAGCTGGGACCCCAGCAGTTTCTACGAGCAGTACTTC; CDR3 protein: CATSWDPSSFYEQYF
V gene: TRBV12-3/TRBV12-4; J gene: TRBJ2-5; clone size: many; D gene: .; CDR3 DNA: TGTGCCAGCAGTAGATCGGCAGGGGGGAAGGAGACCCAGTACTTC; CDR3 protein: CASSRSAGGKETQYF
V gene: TRBV7-6; J gene: TRBJ1-4; clone size: many; D gene: .; CDR3 DNA: TGTGCCAGCAGCTTAGCCATCGGCAAGACCTCTGAAAAACTGTTTTTT; CDR3 protein: CASSLAIGKTSEKLFF
V gene: TRBV7-9; J gene: TRBJ2-5; clone size: .; D gene: TRBD2; CDR3 DNA: TGTGCCAGCAGCTTGGGACTAACCCCTGTCCAAGAGACCCAGTACTTC; CDR3 protein: CASSLGLTPVQETQYF
V gene: TRBV7-2; J gene: TRBJ1-1; clone size: .; D gene: .; CDR3 DNA: TGTGCCAGCAGCAACCCTCTGTACTTGAACACTGAAGCTTTCTTT; CDR3 protein: CASSNPLYLNTEAFF
V gene: TRBV24-1; J gene: TRBJ1-5; clone size: few; D gene: .; CDR3 DNA: TGTGCCAGCAGTTACTCCGAGGGGAGTCAGCCCCAGCATTTT; CDR3 protein: CASSYSEGSQPQHF
V gene: TRBV20-1; J gene: TRBJ1-1; clone size: few; D gene: .; CDR3 DNA: TGCAGTGCTAGAGCGGTCACAGTAAGGCTAGACACTGAAGCTTTCTTT; CDR3 protein: CSARAVTVRLDTEAFF
V gene: TRBV7-9; J gene: TRBJ2-2; clone size: .; D gene: TRBD1; CDR3 DNA: TGTGCCAGCAGCTTTGTGGCAGGGGGCAACGGCGGGGAGCTGTTTTTT; CDR3 protein: CASSFVAGGNGGELFF
V gene: TRBV15; J gene: TRBJ1-1; clone size: many; D gene: .; CDR3 DNA: TGTGCCACCAGCATAGAGGGGAACACTGAAGCTTTCTTT; CDR3 protein: CATSIEGNTEAFF
V gene: TRBV19; J gene: TRBJ2-5; clone size: many; D gene: TRBD2; CDR3 DNA: TGTGCCAGCGGCGGACTAGCGGGAATAGAGACCCAGTACTTC; CDR3 protein: CASGGLAGIETQYF
V gene: TRBV20-1; J gene: TRBJ2-5; clone size: many; D gene: .; CDR3 DNA: TGCAGTGCTAGAGCTGTGGACAGTAGGGAGACCCAGTACTTC; CDR3 protein: CSARAVDSRETQYF
V gene: TRBV9; J gene: TRBJ1-4; clone size: .; D gene: TRBD1; CDR3 DNA: TGTGCCAGCAGCTCCGGGACAGACCTTGAAAAACTGTTTTTT; CDR3 protein: CASSSGTDLEKLFF
V gene: TRBV20-1; J gene: TRBJ2-7; clone size: .; D gene: TRBD1; CDR3 DNA: TGCAGTGCTAAAGGACAGGGGTACGAGCAGTACTTC; CDR3 protein: CSAKGQGYEQYF
V gene: TRBV29-1; J gene: TRBJ1-4; clone size: .; D gene: .; CDR3 DNA: TGCAGCAGTGCAGGGGTCTGGGCTGAAAAACTGTTTTTT; CDR3 protein: CSSAGVWAEKLFF
V gene: TRBV7-9; J gene: TRBJ2-5; clone size: many; D gene: .; CDR3 DNA: TGTGCCAGCAGCCTATCCGTCGCGGAGGCGGAGACCCAGTACTTC; CDR3 protein: CASSLSVAEAETQYF
V gene: TRBV6-5; J gene: TRBJ2-7; clone size: .; D gene: .; CDR3 DNA: TGTGCCAGCAGTTACCAGTCCGGGACCCTAAAAGACGAGCAGTACTTC; CDR3 protein: CASSYQSGTLKDEQYF
V gene: TRBV29-1; J gene: TRBJ2-1; clone size: .; D gene: .; CDR3 DNA: TGCAGCGACTCGGCTGGCTATGAGCAGTTCTTC; CDR3 protein: CSDSAGYEQFF
V gene: TRBV29-1; J gene: TRBJ2-7; clone size: many; D gene: TRBD2; CDR3 DNA: TGCAGCGTTGAGGGACTAGCGGACACCTACGAGCAGTACTTC; CDR3 protein: CSVEGLADTYEQYF
V gene: TRBV12-3/TRBV12-4; J gene: TRBJ2-5; clone size: .; D gene: .; CDR3 DNA: TGTGCCAGCACGGATTTATGGGAGACCCAGTACTTC; CDR3 protein: CASTDLWETQYF
V gene: TRBV25-1; J gene: TRBJ1-2; clone size: .; D gene: .; CDR3 DNA: TGTGCCAGCAGTTTATCGGGGGTTGAAGATGGCTACACCTTC; CDR3 protein: CASSLSGVEDGYTF
V gene: TRBV10-3; J gene: TRBJ2-7; clone size: .; D gene: .; CDR3 DNA: TGTGCCAGCAGTGAAGCCGTGACTTATCCCTACGAGCAGTACTTC; CDR3 protein: CASSEAVTYPYEQYF
V gene: TRBV20-1; J gene: TRBJ2-3; clone size: .; D gene: .; CDR3 DNA: TGCAGTGCTAGACTCCGGGGAGATACGCAGTATTTT; CDR3 protein: CSARLRGDTQYF
V gene: TRBV10-3; J gene: TRBJ2-5; clone size: .; D gene: TRBD1; CDR3 DNA: TGTGCCAGCAGTAGAAACAGGGGGCAAGAGACCCAGTACTTC; CDR3 protein: CASSRNRGQETQYF
V gene: TRBV18; J gene: TRBJ1-6; clone size: few; D gene: .; CDR3 DNA: TGTGCCAGCTCACCGCGAATGAATTCACCCCTCCACTTT; CDR3 protein: CASSPRMNSPLHF
V gene: TRBV7-9; J gene: TRBJ2-7; clone size: .; D gene: .; CDR3 DNA: TGTGCCAGCAGCTTAGTCCTAGAGGGAAGCAAGCAGTACTTC; CDR3 protein: CASSLVLEGSKQYF
V gene: TRBV24-1; J gene: TRBJ1-5; clone size: few; D gene: TRBD1; CDR3 DNA: TGTGCCACCAGTGACCCAGGGACAGGGGCTTATCAGCCCCAGCATTTT; CDR3 protein: CATSDPGTGAYQPQHF
V gene: TRBV29-1; J gene: TRBJ1-2; clone size: many; D gene: .; CDR3 DNA: TGCAGCGTTGAAGGGCAGGCTGGACCGGGGGTCGATGGCTACACCTTC; CDR3 protein: CSVEGQAGPGVDGYTF
V gene: TRBV10-3; J gene: TRBJ2-7; clone size: .; D gene: .; CDR3 DNA: TGTGCCATCACCGAGGGGAGGGGGCATGAGCAGTACTTC; CDR3 protein: CAITEGRGHEQYF
V gene: TRBV19; J gene: TRBJ1-5; clone size: many; D gene: .; CDR3 DNA: TGTGCCAGTAGTATAGACGACAGGACCCAGCATTTT; CDR3 protein: CASSIDDRTQHF
V gene: TRBV29-1; J gene: TRBJ2-3; clone size: .; D gene: .; CDR3 DNA: TGCAGCGTTGAAACGAACCCTACAGATACGCAGTATTTT; CDR3 protein: CSVETNPTDTQYF
V gene: TRBV5-4; J gene: TRBJ2-7; clone size: few; D gene: TRBD1; CDR3 DNA: TGTGCCAGCTGGACAGGGGACGGCGAGCAGTACTTC; CDR3 protein: CASWTGDGEQYF
V gene: TRBV10-3; J gene: TRBJ2-7; clone size: .; D gene: TRBD2; CDR3 DNA: TGTGCCAGCAGTGGGACTAGCGGGTTTAGCGAGCAGTACTTC; CDR3 protein: CASSGTSGFSEQYF